Listed here is a single T cell receptor beta chain. Its matching antigen is unknown. The data were produced by immunoSEQ multiplex PCR, yet TCRdb's version contains in-frame clones alone and is incomplete. Of just under 60,000 clones listed, about 80% were seen once; the top ten hold almost 4%. This entry is derived from a study of radiotherapy plus CTLA-4 blockade in lung cancer. Across the whole study: Disease control was present in 30% to 40% of patients, and objective responses in under 20%. Findings and limits, study-wide: TCR clones originating in tumors grew in number in blood after radiotherapy plus ipilimumab. Response, reportedly, was best predicted by interferon-beta along with early blood T cell clone dynamics.

The germline V gene has CDR1 MGHRA and CDR2 YSYEKL. Trimming shortened V by 0 bases and J by 7 bases, and 15 bases separated the two germline ends. This CDR3 spans 15 amino acids. J is TRBJ1-1 and V is TRBV4-1, with D possibly TRBD1 on 6 matching bases. This TCR was sampled from a human donor with non-small cell lung cancer who had a partial response to radiotherapy plus ipilimumab. The specimen was peripheral blood, collected from a patient treated with radiotherapy plus ipilimumab. CDR3 residues: CASSQEPGRGYEAFF. The CDR3 nucleotides read TGCGCCAGCAGCCAAGAACCGGGCAGGGGATATGAAGCTTTCTTT.